These T cell receptor beta chains were read from a single sample in a study of cytomegalovirus exposure and HLA in healthy donors. Measured with immunoSEQ multiplex PCR; TCRdb has only the in-frame clones, and not every one. The sample records 130,000 to 150,000 clones, 87% being singletons. Sequenced material: PBMCs. The origin of the receptors is a man between 18 and 29 years old in good health and CMV-seropositive. The CDR3 runs from the conserved cysteine through the conserved F or W. Fields, in order: D gene, clone size, V gene, J gene, CDR3 protein, CDR3 DNA. A D gene is named only where the DNA matches it firmly. Clone size, where shown, is once, few, many, or a class for clones that have expanded.

TRBD1,.,TRBV30,TRBJ1-1,CASEGTGGFGGTEAFF,TGTGCCTCCGAAGGGACAGGGGGCTTCGGTGGCACTGAAGCTTTCTTT
TRBD1,few,TRBV28,TRBJ2-7,CASSSPFTGGRPYEQYF,TGTGCCAGCAGTTCCCCCTTCACAGGGGGAAGGCCCTACGAGCAGTACTTC
TRBD1,.,TRBV5-1,TRBJ2-6,CASSSLTGDGANVLTF,TGCGCCAGCAGCTCACTTACAGGGGACGGGGCCAACGTCCTGACTTTC
TRBD1,.,TRBV6-1,TRBJ1-2,CASSLTGAYGYTF,TGTGCCAGCAGCCTAACAGGGGCCTATGGCTACACCTTC
TRBD1,few,TRBV18,TRBJ2-3,CASSPKQGAGTDTQYF,TGTGCCAGCTCACCGAAACAGGGGGCGGGCACAGATACGCAGTATTTT
.,.,TRBV1,TRBJ2-1,CTSSLPLGNEQFF,TGCACCAGCAGCCTCCCACTAGGCAATGAGCAGTTCTTC
TRBD1,.,TRBV29-1,TRBJ2-4,CSGGTGGGGNIQYF,TGCAGCGGTGGGACAGGGGGCGGCGGGAACATTCAGTACTTC
.,.,TRBV28,TRBJ1-1,CASMGGSVRTEAFF,TGTGCCAGCATGGGAGGGAGTGTACGAACTGAAGCTTTCTTT
.,.,TRBV6-1,TRBJ2-1,CASRELRQFF,TGTGCCAGCAGGGAGCTACGGCAGTTCTTC
TRBD1,.,TRBV18,TRBJ2-7,CASSPSGTGGYEQYF,TGTGCCAGCTCACCATCCGGGACAGGGGGCTACGAGCAGTACTTC
TRBD1,.,TRBV6-6,TRBJ1-1,CASSSGTGPNTEAFF,TGTGCCAGCAGTTCCGGGACAGGGCCCAACACTGAAGCTTTCTTT
.,once,TRBV28,TRBJ2-2,CASSSGHPNTGELFF,TGTGCCAGCAGTTCGGGACATCCGAACACCGGGGAGCTGTTTTTT
.,once,TRBV28,TRBJ1-2,CASRGDGRRGHGYTF,TGTGCCAGCAGGGGGGACGGTAGGAGGGGCCATGGCTACACCTTC
.,many,TRBV19,TRBJ2-7,CASSINREPYYEQYF,TGTGCCAGTAGTATTAACAGGGAGCCTTACTACGAGCAGTACTTC
.,.,TRBV21-1,TRBJ2-1,CASSPRTGSSYNEQFF,TGTGCCAGCAGCCCTCGGACAGGGAGCTCCTACAATGAGCAGTTCTTC
TRBD1,once,TRBV6-5,TRBJ1-1,CATWTGANTEAFF,TGTGCCACCTGGACAGGGGCGAACACTGAAGCTTTCTTT
.,.,TRBV28,TRBJ1-2,CASSLTMGWGATNYGYTF,TGTGCCAGCAGTTTGACTATGGGGTGGGGAGCCACCAACTATGGCTACACCTTC
.,.,TRBV20-1,TRBJ2-7,CSARSGYEQYF,TGCAGTGCTAGAAGCGGCTACGAGCAGTACTTC
TRBD2,.,TRBV6-5,TRBJ2-7,CASSYSISGRDEQYF,TGTGCCAGCAGTTACTCGATTAGCGGGAGGGACGAGCAGTACTTC
.,.,TRBV19,TRBJ2-7,CASSSGIYEQYF,TGTGCCAGTAGTAGCGGGATTTACGAGCAGTACTTC
TRBD2,.,TRBV6-1,TRBJ2-5,CASSEAGTRSRKTQYF,TGTGCCAGCAGTGAAGCCGGGACTAGGAGTAGAAAGACCCAGTACTTC
.,.,TRBV18,TRBJ2-1,CASSPQEDNEQFF,TGTGCCAGCTCGCCACAGGAGGACAATGAGCAGTTCTTC
.,.,TRBV19,TRBJ1-1,CASSLDSNEAFF,TGTGCCAGTAGCCTAGACTCCAATGAAGCTTTCTTT
TRBD1,.,TRBV28,TRBJ2-5,CASSGTDRVGETQYF,TGTGCCAGCAGTGGAACCGACAGGGTGGGAGAGACCCAGTACTTC
.,.,TRBV2,TRBJ1-2,CASSVSPAGYGYTF,TGTGCCAGCAGTGTGAGTCCCGCGGGCTATGGCTACACCTTC
TRBD1,.,TRBV28,TRBJ2-5,CASWGQGKQETQYF,TGTGCCAGCTGGGGACAGGGGAAGCAAGAGACCCAGTACTTC
.,once,TRBV27,TRBJ2-1,CASSSYRNEQFF,TGTGCCAGCAGTTCATACAGGAATGAGCAGTTCTTC
.,.,TRBV9,TRBJ2-3,CASSVGSQGERADTQYF,TGTGCCAGCAGCGTAGGGAGTCAAGGCGAGAGGGCAGATACGCAGTATTTT
TRBD1,few,TRBV4-1,TRBJ1-3,CASSRQGVALSGNTIYF,TGCGCCAGCAGCCGTCAGGGGGTCGCTCTCTCTGGAAACACCATATATTTT
.,once,TRBV18,TRBJ2-1,CASSPKTGNEQFF,TGTGCCAGCTCACCGAAAACAGGGAATGAGCAGTTCTTC
TRBD1,.,TRBV25-1,TRBJ2-2,CASSVRGQGNTGELFF,TGTGCCAGCAGTGTCCGGGGACAGGGTAACACCGGGGAGCTGTTTTTT
TRBD1,.,TRBV19,TRBJ1-1,CASAAKDRGRGGNTEAFF,TGTGCCAGTGCCGCTAAGGACAGGGGCCGCGGGGGTAACACTGAAGCTTTCTTT
.,.,TRBV9,TRBJ2-2,CASSPRWGRENPGELFF,TGTGCCAGCAGCCCCCGCTGGGGCAGAGAGAACCCCGGGGAGCTGTTTTTT
.,few,TRBV7-9,TRBJ1-5,CASSGTGNQPQHF,TGTGCCAGCAGCGGAACAGGGAATCAGCCCCAGCATTTT
.,.,TRBV28,TRBJ1-4,CASSLRGVREKLFF,TGTGCCAGCAGTTTACGGGGGGTGAGAGAAAAACTGTTTTTT
TRBD2,.,TRBV18,TRBJ2-5,CASSPSGGQETQYF,TGTGCCAGCTCACCCTCGGGGGGTCAAGAGACCCAGTACTTC
TRBD2,few,TRBV4-2,TRBJ2-1,CASSQDRGTKYNEQFF,TGTGCCAGCAGCCAAGATCGGGGGACTAAATACAATGAGCAGTTCTTC
TRBD1,few,TRBV28,TRBJ1-2,CASSLGGQDYGYTF,TGTGCCAGCAGCTTGGGGGGACAGGACTATGGCTACACCTTC
.,.,TRBV10-3,TRBJ1-5,CAISELGDNQPQHF,TGTGCCATCAGTGAGTTAGGGGACAATCAGCCCCAGCATTTT
.,.,TRBV6-1,TRBJ1-5,CASRQGGRNQPQHF,TGTGCCAGCAGACAGGGCGGGCGCAATCAGCCCCAGCATTTT
TRBD1,.,TRBV28,TRBJ1-5,CASSLQGQGSNQPQHF,TGTGCCAGCAGTTTACAGGGACAGGGGAGCAATCAGCCCCAGCATTTT